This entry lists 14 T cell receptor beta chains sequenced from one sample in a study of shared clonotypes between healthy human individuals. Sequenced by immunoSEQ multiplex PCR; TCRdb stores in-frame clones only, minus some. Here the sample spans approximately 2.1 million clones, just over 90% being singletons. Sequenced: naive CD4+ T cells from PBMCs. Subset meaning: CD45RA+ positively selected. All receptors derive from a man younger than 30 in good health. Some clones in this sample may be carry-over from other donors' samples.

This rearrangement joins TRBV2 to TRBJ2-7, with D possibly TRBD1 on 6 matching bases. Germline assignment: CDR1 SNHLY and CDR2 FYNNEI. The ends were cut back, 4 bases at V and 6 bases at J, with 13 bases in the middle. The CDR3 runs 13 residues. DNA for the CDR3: TGTGCCAGCAGTGGACAGGCTATGGGCGAGCAGTACTTC. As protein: CASSGQAMGEQYF. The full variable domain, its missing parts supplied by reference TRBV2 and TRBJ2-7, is EPEVTQTPSHQVTQMGQEVILRCVPISNHLYFYWYRQILGQKVEFLVSFYNNEISEKSEIFDDQFSVERPDGSNFTLKIRSTKLEDSAMYFCASSGQAMGEQYFGPGTRLTVT.

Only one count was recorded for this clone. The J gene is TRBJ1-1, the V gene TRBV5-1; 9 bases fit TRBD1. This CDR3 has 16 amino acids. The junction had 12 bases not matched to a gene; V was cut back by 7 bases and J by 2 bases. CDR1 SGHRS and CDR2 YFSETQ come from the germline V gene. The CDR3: CASFNPPGQGNTEAFF. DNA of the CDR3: TGCGCCAGCTTTAACCCACCGGGACAGGGAAACACTGAAGCTTTCTTT.

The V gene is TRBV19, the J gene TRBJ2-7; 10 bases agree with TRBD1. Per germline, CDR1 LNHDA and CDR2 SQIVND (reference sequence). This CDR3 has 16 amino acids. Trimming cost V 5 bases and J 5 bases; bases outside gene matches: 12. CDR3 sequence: CASSGPRQGARNEQYF. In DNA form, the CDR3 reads TGTGCCAGTAGTGGCCCTCGACAGGGGGCGCGAAACGAGCAGTACTTC.

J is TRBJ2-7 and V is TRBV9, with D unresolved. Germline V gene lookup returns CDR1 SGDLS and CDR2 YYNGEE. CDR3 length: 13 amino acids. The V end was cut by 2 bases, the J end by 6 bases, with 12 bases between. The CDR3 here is CASSVEDGPEQYF. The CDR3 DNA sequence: TGTGCCAGCAGCGTTGAAGACGGGCCCGAGCAGTACTTC.

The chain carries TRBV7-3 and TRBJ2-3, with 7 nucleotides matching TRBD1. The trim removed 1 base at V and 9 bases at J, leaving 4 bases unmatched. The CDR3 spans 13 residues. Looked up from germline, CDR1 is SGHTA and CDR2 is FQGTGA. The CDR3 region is CASSLRTGETQYF. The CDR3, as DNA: TGTGCCAGCAGCTTAAGAACAGGGGAGACGCAGTATTTT.

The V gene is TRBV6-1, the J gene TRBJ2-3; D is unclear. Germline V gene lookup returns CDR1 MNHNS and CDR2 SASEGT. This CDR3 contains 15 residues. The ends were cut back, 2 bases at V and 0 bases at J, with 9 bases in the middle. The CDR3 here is CASSELSASTDTQYF. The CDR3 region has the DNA TGTGCCAGCAGTGAACTAAGCGCTAGCACAGATACGCAGTATTTT.

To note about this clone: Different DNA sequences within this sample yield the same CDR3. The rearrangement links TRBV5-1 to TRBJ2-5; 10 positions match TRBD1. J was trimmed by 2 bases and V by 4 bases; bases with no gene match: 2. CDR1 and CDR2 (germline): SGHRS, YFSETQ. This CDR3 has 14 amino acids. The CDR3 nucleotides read TGCGCCAGCAGCCGGGACAGGGGTCAAGAGACCCAGTACTTC. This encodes CASSRDRGQETQYF.

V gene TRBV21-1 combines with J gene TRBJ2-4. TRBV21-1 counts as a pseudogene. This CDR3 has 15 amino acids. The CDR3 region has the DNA TGTGCCAGCAGCAAAGTAGGTAAGTCCAAAAACATTCAGTACTTC. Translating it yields CASSKVGKSKNIQYF.

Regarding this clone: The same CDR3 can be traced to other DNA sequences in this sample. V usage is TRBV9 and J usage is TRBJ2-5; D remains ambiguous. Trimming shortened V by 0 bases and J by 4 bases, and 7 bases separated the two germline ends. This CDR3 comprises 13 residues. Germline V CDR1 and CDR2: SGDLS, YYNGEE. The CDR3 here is CASSVGGTETQYF. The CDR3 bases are TGTGCCAGCAGCGTAGGGGGAACAGAGACCCAGTACTTC.

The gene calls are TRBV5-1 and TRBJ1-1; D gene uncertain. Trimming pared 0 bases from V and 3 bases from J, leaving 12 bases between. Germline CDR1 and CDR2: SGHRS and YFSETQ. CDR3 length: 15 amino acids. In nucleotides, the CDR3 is TGCGCCAGCAGCTTGGGGGCGTCGGCAGACACTGAAGCTTTCTTT. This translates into CASSLGASADTEAFF.

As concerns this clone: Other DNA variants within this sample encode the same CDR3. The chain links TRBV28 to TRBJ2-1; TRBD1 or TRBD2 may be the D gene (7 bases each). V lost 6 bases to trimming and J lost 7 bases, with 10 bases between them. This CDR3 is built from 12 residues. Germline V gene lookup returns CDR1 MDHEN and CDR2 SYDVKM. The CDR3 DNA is TGTGCCAGCAGGCAGGGGGGGAATGAGCAGTTCTTC. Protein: CASRQGGNEQFF.

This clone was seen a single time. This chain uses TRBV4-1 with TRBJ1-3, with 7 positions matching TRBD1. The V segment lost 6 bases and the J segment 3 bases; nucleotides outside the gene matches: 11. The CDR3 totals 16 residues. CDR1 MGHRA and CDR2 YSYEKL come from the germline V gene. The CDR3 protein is CASRPRPDRDGNTIYF. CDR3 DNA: TGCGCCAGCAGACCACGCCCCGACAGGGATGGAAACACCATATATTTT.

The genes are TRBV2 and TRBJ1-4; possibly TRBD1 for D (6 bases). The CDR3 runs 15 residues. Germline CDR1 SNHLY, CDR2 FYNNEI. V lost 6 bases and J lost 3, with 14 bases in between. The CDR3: CASRSQGRANEKLFF. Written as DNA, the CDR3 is TGTGCCAGCAGGTCACAGGGCAGGGCTAATGAAAAACTGTTTTTT.

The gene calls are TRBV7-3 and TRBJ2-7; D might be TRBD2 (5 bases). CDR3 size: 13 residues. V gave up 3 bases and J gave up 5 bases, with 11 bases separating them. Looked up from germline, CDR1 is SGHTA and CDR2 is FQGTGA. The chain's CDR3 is CASSFTRVNEQYF. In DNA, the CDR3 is TGTGCCAGCAGCTTCACTAGGGTTAACGAGCAGTACTTC.